This T cell receptor (beta chain) stems from a study of response to subunit inactivated influenza vaccine. This clonotype was counted between two and nine times. TCRdb reanalysed the RT-PCR reads using MiXCR and keeps one entry per CDR3 protein. The data show 500,000 to 750,000 distinct CDR3 sequences, approximately 15% seen once. V lost 0 bases to trimming and J lost 6 bases; unmatched junction nucleotides: 9. CDR3 length: 18 amino acids. The germline V gene encodes CDR1 MNHEY and CDR2 SVGEGT. The rearrangement uses TRBV6-2 or TRBV6-3 and TRBJ2-1, with TRBD2 matching 12 bases. The sequence was collected from a man between 50 and 59 years old who received an inactivated influenza vaccine. The sample here was PBMCs from blood, taken roughly 12 days after vaccination. The CDR3 DNA reads TGTGCCAGCAGTTACTCGGTCGGGACTAGCGGGCCTCTCAATGAGCAGTTCTTC. Its protein product is CASSYSVGTSGPLNEQFF.